This TCR beta chain was sequenced for a study of T cell changes during pregnancy in multiple sclerosis. TCRdb's copy holds only in-frame clones and misses some; the assay was immunoSEQ multiplex PCR. The sample shows tens of thousands of clones, approximately 90% of them seen only once. Germline CDR1 is LGHNA and CDR2 is YNFKEQ. This CDR3 has 15 residues. V shed 1 base, J shed 5 bases, and the junction held 6 bases outside the gene matches. The chain uses TRBV4-2 and TRBJ2-3; 7 bases are a match to TRBD2. The TCR originated in a female donor with multiple sclerosis, enrolled in a pregnancy study. Sample: CD8+ T cells from peripheral blood mononuclear cells, taken before pregnancy. This CDR3 is CASSQALAEVDTQYF. DNA for the CDR3: TGTGCCAGCAGCCAAGCCCTAGCGGAGGTAGATACGCAGTATTTT.